This T cell receptor (beta chain) was captured by sequencing in a study of cytomegalovirus exposure and HLA in healthy donors. CDR3 size: 13 residues. The junction had 9 bases not matched to a gene; V was cut back by 9 bases and J by 5 bases. Germline CDR1 reads SEHNR; CDR2 reads FQNEAQ (reference sequence). Of note for this clone: The antigen remains undetermined.

PCR amplification relied on 60 Vbeta primers (plus 13 Jbeta primers). Sequenced by immunoSEQ multiplex PCR; TCRdb stores in-frame clones only, minus some. The table has around 150,000 clones, roughly 85% seen once; the top ten hold about 0.93%. Notes on the study in general: Most of the TCR beta V segments (in an earlier analysis) were productive either about 90% or about 30% of the time. For TCR beta chains, V- and J-gene trimming was later linked to a missense DCLRE1C variant.

The sequencing input was PBMCs. The V call is TRBV7-9, the J call TRBJ2-5; TRBD1 aligns across 7 bases. This TCR was sampled from a woman between 50 and 59 years old in good health and CMV-seropositive. The CDR3 bases are TGTGCCAGTAACAGGGGCGATGTGGAGACCCAGTACTTC. Residues: CASNRGDVETQYF. The full variable domain, completed using reference TRBV7-9 and TRBJ2-5, is DTGVSQNPRHKITKRGQNVTFRCDPISEHNRLYWYRQTLGQGPEFLTYFQNEAQLEKSRLLSDRFSAERPKGSFSTLEIQRTEQGDSAMYLCASNRGDVETQYFGPGTRLLVL.